The rows below give T cell receptor beta chains drawn from one sample of a study of blood T cell repertoires in COVID-19. Repertoires were generated with immunoSEQ multiplex PCR, while TCRdb's copy carries only in-frame clones and drops some. The sample yields roughly 110,000 clones, 81% seen once. The specimen was peripheral blood. The origin of the receptors is a human donor in a cohort sampled during active COVID-19. CDR3s include the opening cysteine and the closing phenylalanine or tryptophan. D genes are given only for firm matches. Clone size is given for some rows only: seen once, a few or many times, or a class if the clone is expanded.

-	-	TRBV7-9	TRBJ1-1	CASSLKGIMNTEAFF	TGTGCCAGCAGCTTAAAGGGGATAATGAACACTGAAGCTTTCTTT
-	-	TRBV5-8	TRBJ1-5	CASSTLRLNQPQHF	TGTGCCAGCAGCACGCTGAGACTCAATCAGCCCCAGCATTTT
-	-	TRBV18	TRBJ1-3	CASSPPEAQRNTIYF	TGTGCCAGCTCACCACCTGAGGCCCAGAGAAACACCATATATTTT
TRBD1	-	TRBV18	TRBJ2-7	CASSPPRRQGEYEQYF	TGTGCCAGCTCACCACCACGGAGACAGGGGGAATACGAGCAGTACTTC
-	-	TRBV6-2/TRBV6-3	TRBJ1-1	CASSYDEGENTEAFF	TGTGCCAGCAGTTACGACGAGGGGGAGAACACTGAAGCTTTCTTT
TRBD1	-	TRBV19	TRBJ2-3	CASSAWGQGAADTQYF	TGTGCCAGCTCCGCTTGGGGGCAGGGGGCCGCAGATACGCAGTATTTT
-	-	TRBV3-1/TRBV3-2	TRBJ1-3	CASSPQTRGAGNTIYF	TGTGCCAGCAGCCCTCAGACCCGGGGGGCTGGAAACACCATATATTTT
-	-	TRBV9	TRBJ2-3	CASSLTSSTDTQYF	TGTGCCAGCAGCCTTACTTCTAGCACAGATACGCAGTATTTT
TRBD1	few	TRBV6-5	TRBJ2-7	CASSQGAAYEQYF	TGTGCCAGCAGTCAGGGGGCCGCCTACGAGCAGTACTTC
TRBD1	-	TRBV11-2	TRBJ1-1	CASSAYRGPNTEAFF	TGTGCCAGCAGCGCGTACAGGGGGCCGAACACTGAAGCTTTCTTT
TRBD1	-	TRBV28	TRBJ2-7	CASSLPGQGTYEQYF	TGTGCCAGCAGCCTCCCGGGACAGGGAACCTACGAGCAGTACTTC
TRBD2	-	TRBV28	TRBJ2-7	CASSLSGRASHEQYF	TGTGCCAGCAGTTTGAGCGGGAGGGCCAGCCACGAGCAGTACTTC
TRBD2	-	TRBV10-1	TRBJ2-7	CARSPKREVNEQYF	TGCGCCAGGTCCCCCAAGCGGGAGGTGAATGAGCAGTACTTC
TRBD1	-	TRBV19	TRBJ1-4	CASSMDRLNEKLFF	TGTGCCAGTAGTATGGACAGGTTAAATGAAAAACTGTTTTTT
-	once	TRBV5-4	TRBJ2-5	CASSLQGRETQYF	TGTGCCAGCAGCTTGCAGGGAAGGGAGACCCAGTACTTC
TRBD1	few	TRBV19	TRBJ1-5	CASRPGGPYQPQHF	TGTGCCAGTAGGCCAGGGGGACCCTATCAGCCCCAGCATTTT
TRBD1	-	TRBV14	TRBJ2-7	CASSARTGSSYEQYF	TGTGCCAGCAGCGCCAGGACAGGGAGCTCCTACGAGCAGTACTTC
TRBD1	-	TRBV7-9	TRBJ1-3	CASSSQQGAGNTIYF	TGTGCCAGCAGCTCCCAACAGGGGGCTGGAAACACCATATATTTT
-	-	TRBV5-1	TRBJ1-3	CASSSDQGNGNTIYF	TGCGCCAGCAGCTCGGACCAGGGGAATGGAAACACCATATATTTT
-	-	TRBV7-2	TRBJ1-4	CASSEGQNEKLFF	TGTGCCAGCAGCGAAGGACAAAATGAAAAACTGTTTTTT
-	-	TRBV6-1	TRBJ1-3	CASSEMNSYSGNTIYF	TGTGCCAGCAGTGAAATGAACAGCTACTCTGGAAACACCATATATTTT
-	-	TRBV30	TRBJ1-1	CAWSEPTDIAEAFF	TGTGCCTGGAGTGAACCGACAGACATAGCTGAAGCTTTCTTT
-	-	TRBV4-3	TRBJ1-4	CASSQGRGGYSNEKLFF	TGCGCCAGCAGCCAAGGGAGGGGCGGATATTCTAATGAAAAACTGTTTTTT
-	-	TRBV6-5	TRBJ1-1	CASSVQDMNTEAFF	TGTGCCAGCAGCGTACAGGACATGAACACTGAAGCTTTCTTT
TRBD2	-	TRBV7-6	TRBJ2-1	CASSSGGPLRGEQFF	TGTGCCAGCAGCTCGGGAGGGCCATTACGCGGTGAGCAGTTCTTC
TRBD2	once	TRBV7-9	TRBJ2-1	CASSLNSAGVGEQFF	TGTGCCAGCAGCTTAAACTCGGCGGGAGTGGGTGAGCAGTTCTTC
-	-	TRBV15	TRBJ1-5	CATSRDPNQPQHF	TGTGCCACCAGCAGAGACCCGAATCAGCCCCAGCATTTT
-	few	TRBV6-2/TRBV6-3	TRBJ2-5	CASSSPRGGQETQYF	TGTGCCAGCAGTTCCCCCAGGGGTGGCCAAGAGACCCAGTACTTC
-	-	TRBV7-9	TRBJ1-4	CASSLFSGATNEKLFF	TGTGCCAGCAGCTTATTTTCAGGGGCAACTAATGAAAAACTGTTTTTT
TRBD1	-	TRBV7-9	TRBJ1-2	CASSWTGDGYTF	TGTGCCAGCAGCTGGACAGGGGATGGCTACACCTTC
-	-	TRBV7-2	TRBJ1-6	CASSLGGGRYNSPLHF	TGTGCCAGCAGCTTAGGCGGGGGAAGGTATAATTCACCCCTCCACTTT